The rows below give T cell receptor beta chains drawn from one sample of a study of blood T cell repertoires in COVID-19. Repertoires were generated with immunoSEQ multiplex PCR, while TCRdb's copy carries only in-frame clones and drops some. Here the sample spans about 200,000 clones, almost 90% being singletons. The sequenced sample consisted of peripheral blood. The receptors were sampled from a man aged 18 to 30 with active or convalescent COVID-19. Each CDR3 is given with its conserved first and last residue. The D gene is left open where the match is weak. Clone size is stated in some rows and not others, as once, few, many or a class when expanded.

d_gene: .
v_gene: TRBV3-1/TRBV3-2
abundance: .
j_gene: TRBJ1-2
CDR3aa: CASSQDRGSYGYTF
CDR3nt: TGTGCCAGCAGCCAAGATAGGGGGAGCTATGGCTACACCTTC

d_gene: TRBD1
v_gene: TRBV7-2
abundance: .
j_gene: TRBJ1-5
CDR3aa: CASSLQTGGDQPQHF
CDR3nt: TGTGCCAGCAGCTTACAGACAGGGGGCGATCAGCCCCAGCATTTT

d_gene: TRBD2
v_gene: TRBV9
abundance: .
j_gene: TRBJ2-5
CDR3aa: CASSSGGQETQYF
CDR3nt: TGTGCCAGCTCTAGCGGGGGGCAAGAGACCCAGTACTTC

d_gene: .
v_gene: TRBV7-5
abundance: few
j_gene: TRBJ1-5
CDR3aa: CARNAGGRNQPQHF
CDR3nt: TGTGCCAGAAACGCAGGGGGCCGCAATCAGCCCCAGCATTTT

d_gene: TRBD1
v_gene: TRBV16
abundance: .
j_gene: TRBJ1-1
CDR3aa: CASSRRGQGNTEAFF
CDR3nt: TGTGCCAGCAGCCGAAGGGGACAGGGGAACACTGAAGCTTTCTTT

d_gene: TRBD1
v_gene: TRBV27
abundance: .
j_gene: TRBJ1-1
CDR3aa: CASSPGTGGWGTEAFF
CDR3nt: TGTGCCAGCAGTCCCGGGACAGGGGGCTGGGGTACTGAAGCTTTCTTT

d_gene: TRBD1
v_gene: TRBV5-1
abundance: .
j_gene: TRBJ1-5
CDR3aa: CASSLSGTDNQPQHF
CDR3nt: TGCGCCAGCAGCTTGTCCGGGACAGATAATCAGCCCCAGCATTTT

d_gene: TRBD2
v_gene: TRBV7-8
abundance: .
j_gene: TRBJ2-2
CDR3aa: CASSLVGRLAVTGELFF
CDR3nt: TGTGCCAGCAGCTTAGTCGGGAGACTAGCGGTCACCGGGGAGCTGTTTTTT

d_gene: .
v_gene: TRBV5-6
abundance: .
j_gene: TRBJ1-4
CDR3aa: CASRLTGFGDEKLFF
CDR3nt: TGTGCCAGCAGATTAACAGGGTTTGGTGATGAAAAACTGTTTTTT

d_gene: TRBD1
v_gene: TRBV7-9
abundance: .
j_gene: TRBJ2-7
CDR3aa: CASSPQGSHEQYF
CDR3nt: TGTGCCAGCAGCCCACAGGGGTCCCACGAGCAGTACTTC

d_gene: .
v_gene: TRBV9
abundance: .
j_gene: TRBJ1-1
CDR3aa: CASSRSARPRDTEAFF
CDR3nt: TGTGCCAGCAGTCGTTCAGCGCGACCGAGGGACACTGAAGCTTTCTTT

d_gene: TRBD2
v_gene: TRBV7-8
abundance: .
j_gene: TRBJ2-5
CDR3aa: CASSLSLSSGNQETQYF
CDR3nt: TGTGCCAGCAGCTTAAGCCTCTCTAGCGGGAACCAAGAGACCCAGTACTTC

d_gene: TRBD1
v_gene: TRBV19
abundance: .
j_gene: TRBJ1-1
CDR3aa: CASRLQGGGTEAFF
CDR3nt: TGTGCCAGTAGGTTACAGGGGGGAGGCACTGAAGCTTTCTTT

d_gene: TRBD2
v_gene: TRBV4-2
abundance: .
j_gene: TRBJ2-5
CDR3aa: CASSQVVAGVDQTQYF
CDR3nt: TGTGCCAGCAGCCAAGTGGTTGCGGGAGTAGATCAGACCCAGTACTTC

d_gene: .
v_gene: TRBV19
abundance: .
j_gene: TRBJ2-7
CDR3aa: CASGVTANPPEQYF
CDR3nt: TGTGCCAGTGGGGTGACAGCCAACCCTCCCGAGCAGTACTTC

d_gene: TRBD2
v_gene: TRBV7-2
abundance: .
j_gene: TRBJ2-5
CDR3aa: CASSSSGRAETQYF
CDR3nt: TGTGCCAGCAGTTCTAGCGGGAGGGCGGAGACCCAGTACTTC

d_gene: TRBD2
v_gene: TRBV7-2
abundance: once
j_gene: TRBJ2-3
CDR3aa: CASSLYEAGRASDTQYF
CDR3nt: TGTGCCAGCAGCCTATACGAAGCCGGGAGGGCCTCAGATACGCAGTATTTT

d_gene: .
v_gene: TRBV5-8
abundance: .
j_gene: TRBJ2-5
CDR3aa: CASSSPTRGQETQYF
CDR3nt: TGTGCCAGCAGCTCCCCAACCAGGGGCCAAGAGACCCAGTACTTC

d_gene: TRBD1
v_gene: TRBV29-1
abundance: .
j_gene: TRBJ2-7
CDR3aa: CSVSGTGGLEQYF
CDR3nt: TGCAGCGTATCCGGGACAGGGGGCCTCGAGCAGTACTTC

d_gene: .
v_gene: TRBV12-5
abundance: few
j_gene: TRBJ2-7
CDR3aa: CASGPTGGYDEQYF
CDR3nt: TGTGCTAGTGGTCCCACGGGGGGCTACGACGAGCAGTACTTC